Following are 32 T cell receptor beta chains from one sample sequenced in a study of cytomegalovirus exposure and HLA in healthy donors. Researchers ran the PCR with 60 Vbeta and 13 Jbeta primers. TCRdb's copy holds only in-frame clones and misses some; the assay was immunoSEQ multiplex PCR. The sample lists over 130,000 clones, approximately 86% seen once, with roughly 0.5% in the top ten. The sequenced sample was PBMCs. The receptors were gathered from a woman in her thirties or forties in good health and CMV-seronegative.

This rearrangement joins TRBV18 to TRBJ2-7; no firm D call. The CDR3 sequence is 12 residues long. Germline V gives CDR1 KGHSH, CDR2 LQKENI. The ends were cut back, 5 bases at V and 2 bases at J, with 7 bases in the middle. The CDR3 DNA sequence: TGTGCCAGCTCAAATACACCCTACGAGCAGTACTTC. Amino acid sequence: CASSNTPYEQYF.

The rearrangement links TRBV30 to TRBJ1-1, with TRBD1 identical over 9 bases. V gave up 4 bases and J gave up 6 bases; unmatched junction bases: 6. The CDR3 is made up of 13 amino acids. Germline V CDR1 and CDR2: GTSNPN, SVGIG (reference sequence). The CDR3, as DNA: TGTGCCTGGACTAGAGGGACAGGGCCTGAAGCTTTCTTT. This sequence encodes CAWTRGTGPEAFF.

The CDR3: CASSFPTGTFSYNEQFF. As DNA, the CDR3 is TGTGCCAGCAGCTTTCCGACAGGAACCTTCTCCTACAATGAGCAGTTCTTC. The chain employs TRBV7-9 and TRBJ2-1; maybe TRBD1 (6 bases). Germline V gene lookup returns CDR1 SEHNR and CDR2 FQNEAQ (reference sequence). The CDR3 has 17 amino acids. Trimming stripped 3 bases from V and 0 bases from J, with 15 bases between. Drawing the rest from reference TRBV7-9 and TRBJ2-1, the complete variable domain is DTGVSQNPRHKITKRGQNVTFRCDPISEHNRLYWYRQTLGQGPEFLTYFQNEAQLEKSRLLSDRFSAERPKGSFSTLEIQRTEQGDSAMYLCASSFPTGTFSYNEQFFGPGTRLTVL.

The rearrangement uses TRBV6-5 and TRBJ1-6; maybe TRBD1 (5 bases). Trimming took 2 bases from V and 14 from J, leaving 7 bases between them. CDR3 length equals 11 residues. Germline V gives CDR1 MNHEY, CDR2 SVGAGI. The DNA of the CDR3 is TGTGCCAGCAGTTACGGGGGGACCCTCCACTTT. Translation gives CASSYGGTLHF.

A few counts support this clone. The genes are TRBV5-6 and TRBJ2-2, with 9 bases identical to TRBD2. This CDR3 comprises 14 residues. Germline CDR1 is SGHDT and CDR2 is YYEEEE. V dropped 7 bases and J dropped 4; count of bases not matched to a gene: 5. The CDR3 DNA reads TGTGCCAGCCGACTAGCGGCAATCACCGGGGAGCTGTTTTTT. It encodes CASRLAAITGELFF. The variable domain in full, with the rest retrieved from reference TRBV5-6 and TRBJ2-2, is DAGVTQSPTHLIKTRGQQVTLRCSPKSGHDTVSWYQQALGQGPQFIFQYYEEEERQRGNFPDRFSGHQFPNYSSELNVNALLLGDSALYLCASRLAAITGELFFGEGSRLTVL.

V is TRBV27 and J is TRBJ2-2, with 7 positions matching TRBD2. The CDR3 has 14 amino acids. V lost 8 bases, J lost 4 bases, and 7 bases stayed unmatched. CDR1 MNHEY and CDR2 SMNVEV come from the germline V gene (reference sequence). The CDR3 DNA reads as TGTGCCAGCCTCGTATCGGGAGGCACCGGGGAGCTGTTTTTT. Translated, it gives CASLVSGGTGELFF.

The CDR3 nucleotides are TGTGCCAGCAGTGCGCTAGCGGGAGGTAGGAAAGAGCAGTACTTC. Translating it yields CASSALAGGRKEQYF. The chain uses TRBV6-5 and TRBJ2-7, with 11 bases fitting TRBD2. The germline CDR1 and CDR2 sequences are MNHEY and SVGAGI. The CDR3 has 15 residues. V gave up 5 bases and J gave up 7 bases; unmatched junction bases: 10.

The chain combines TRBV7-9 with TRBJ2-5, with no clear D. The CDR3 extends over 14 amino acids. Germline CDR1 and CDR2: SEHNR and FQNEAQ (reference sequence). Trimming stripped 1 base from V and 3 bases from J, with 9 bases between. The CDR3 loop is CASSLGHQKETQYF. CDR3 in DNA: TGTGCCAGCAGCTTAGGTCACCAGAAAGAGACCCAGTACTTC.

V usage is TRBV19 and J usage is TRBJ1-1, with D unclear. The CDR3 totals 12 residues. Trimming pared 6 bases from V and 1 base from J, leaving 6 bases between. Germline CDR1 is LNHDA and CDR2 is SQIVND (reference sequence). The CDR3 loop reads CASRHGNTEAFF. DNA of the CDR3: TGTGCCAGTAGGCACGGGAACACTGAAGCTTTCTTT. The entire variable domain, with the rest obtained from reference TRBV19 and TRBJ1-1, is as follows: DGGITQSPKYLFRKEGQNVTLSCEQNLNHDAMYWYRQDPGQGLRLIYYSQIVNDFQKGDIAEGYSVSREKKESFPLTVTSAQKNPTAFYLCASRHGNTEAFFGQGTRLTVV.

The V gene is TRBV28, the J gene TRBJ2-5, with 9 bases that match TRBD1. The ends lost 6 bases at V and 5 bases at J; junction bases unmatched: 7. CDR3 length: 14 amino acids. The germline V gene encodes CDR1 MDHEN and CDR2 SYDVKM. CDR3 residues: CASRADRGGETQYF. CDR3 coding DNA: TGTGCCAGCAGAGCGGACAGGGGAGGTGAGACCCAGTACTTC.

The rearrangement joins TRBV11-1 to TRBJ2-4; TRBD1 aligns across 12 bases. V dropped 5 bases and J dropped 2; count of bases not matched to a gene: 4. Per germline, CDR1 SGHAT and CDR2 FQDESV (reference sequence). The CDR3 covers 16 residues. The CDR3 sequence: CASSAGTGGTKNIQYF. CDR3 DNA: TGTGCCAGCAGCGCGGGGACAGGGGGCACCAAAAACATTCAGTACTTC.

This clone was recorded once. The chain employs TRBV7-2 and TRBJ2-5, with D possibly being TRBD1 (5 bases). The length of the CDR3 is 15 residues. The ends were cut back, 2 bases at V and 2 bases at J, with 12 bases in the middle. In germline, CDR1 is SGHTA, CDR2 FQGNSA. CDR3 in DNA: TGTGCCAGCAGCTTACAGCACGGACAACAAGAGACCCAGTACTTC. Translation: CASSLQHGQQETQYF.

The chain links TRBV6-1 to TRBJ2-7; maybe TRBD2 (6 bases). The CDR3 totals 14 residues. The germline gives CDR1 MNHNS, CDR2 SASEGT. V lost 3 bases to trimming and J lost 2 bases, with 11 bases between them. CDR3 amino acids: CASSELTGAYEQYF. Here the CDR3 DNA reads TGTGCCAGCAGTGAGTTGACGGGGGCCTACGAGCAGTACTTC.

This chain connects TRBV11-2 to TRBJ2-7; a weak D match, TRBD2 (5 bases). Trimming shortened V by 5 bases and J by 1 base, and 15 bases separated the two germline ends. Germline V CDR1 and CDR2: SGHAT, FQNNGV. The CDR3 covers 15 residues. CDR3 sequence reads: CASSPRDSASYEQYF. Here the CDR3 DNA reads TGTGCCAGCAGCCCCCGTGATAGCGCGTCCTACGAGCAGTACTTC.

The chain uses TRBV5-1 and TRBJ2-1; D possibly corresponds to TRBD2 (6 bases). Germline CDR1 is SGHRS and CDR2 is YFSETQ. The V end was cut by 0 bases, the J end by 3 bases, with 19 bases between. The CDR3 length is 18 residues. The CDR3 loop is CASSLGLANTILYNEQFF. CDR3 nucleotides: TGCGCCAGCAGCTTGGGGCTAGCGAACACAATTCTCTACAATGAGCAGTTCTTC. The complete variable domain, with remaining parts taken from reference TRBV5-1 and TRBJ2-1, reads KAGVTQTPRYLIKTRGQQVTLSCSPISGHRSVSWYQQTPGQGLQFLFEYFSETQRNKGNFPGRFSGRQFSNSRSEMNVSTLELGDSALYLCASSLGLANTILYNEQFFGPGTRLTVL.

This clone was seen once. V and J are TRBV7-2 and TRBJ2-3, with D possibly matching TRBD2 (7 bases). The CDR3 is 17 residues long. Germline CDR1 is SGHTA and CDR2 is FQGNSA. The ends were cut back, 1 base at V and 4 bases at J, with 18 bases in the middle. The CDR3 DNA reads TGTGCCAGCAGCTTAGGGGGGGGCGGGAGTATCCCAGATACGCAGTATTTT. As protein: CASSLGGGGSIPDTQYF.

The J gene is TRBJ2-1, the V gene TRBV18; TRBD1 is a possible D gene (5 bases). This CDR3 region has 16 residues. In germline, CDR1 is KGHSH, CDR2 LQKENI. V lost 0 bases and J lost 7, with 16 bases in between. CDR3 sequence reads: CASSPPLDQGRNEQFF. The CDR3 DNA reads TGTGCCAGCTCACCACCGCTTGACCAGGGTAGGAATGAGCAGTTCTTC.

This sequence joins TRBV6-6 and TRBJ1-2; D is uncertain. Germline CDR1 is MNHNY and CDR2 is SVGAGI (reference sequence). V was clipped by 5 bases and J by 8 bases, with 18 bases between them. This CDR3 has 14 residues. The CDR3 DNA follows: TGTGCCAGCAGTCCCTACGGGGTTCAGGCGGGCTACACCTTC. It encodes CASSPYGVQAGYTF.

V is TRBV28 and J is TRBJ2-1; 11 positions match TRBD2. Germline CDR1 MDHEN, CDR2 SYDVKM. J was trimmed by 6 bases and V by 7 bases; bases with no gene match: 23. The CDR3 consists of 20 residues. As DNA, the CDR3 is TGTGCCAGCACTGTTAGGGCAGGGCTAGCGGGAGGTCCCTCCGGCAATGAGCAGTTCTTC. Its translation: CASTVRAGLAGGPSGNEQFF. Looking up the rest from reference TRBV28 and TRBJ2-1 gives the full variable domain: DVKVTQSSRYLVKRTGEKVFLECVQDMDHENMFWYRQDPGLGLRLIYFSYDVKMKEKGDIPEGYSVSREKKERFSLILESASTNQTSMYLCASTVRAGLAGGPSGNEQFFGPGTRLTVL.

The gene calls are TRBV7-9 and TRBJ2-2, with 11 bases aligning to TRBD1. CDR3 length: 14 residues. V shed 10 bases and J 7 bases; nucleotides not matched to a gene: 8. Per germline, CDR1 SEHNR and CDR2 FQNEAQ (reference sequence). CDR3 sequence reads: CATRTGGNHGELFF. CDR3 nucleotide sequence: TGTGCCACCCGGACAGGGGGCAATCACGGGGAGCTGTTTTTT.

The chain employs TRBV6-4 and TRBJ1-4; 8 nucleotides agree with TRBD1. The CDR3 runs to 14 residues. V gave up 3 bases and J gave up 8 bases; unmatched junction bases: 5. Per the germline V gene, CDR1 is MRHNA and CDR2 is SNTAGT. This CDR3 is CASSEEQGAEKLFF. The CDR3 DNA reads TGTGCCAGCAGTGAGGAGCAGGGGGCGGAAAAACTGTTTTTT.

This rearrangement joins TRBV28 to TRBJ1-3, with D maybe TRBD1 (6 bases). Trimming stripped 6 bases from V and 7 bases from J, with 16 bases between. The germline V gene encodes CDR1 MDHEN and CDR2 SYDVKM. The CDR3 loop spans 14 amino acids. The DNA for the CDR3 is TGTGCCAGCAGCCCCGCGGGGGGCAAGAACACCATATATTTT. It yields the protein CASSPAGGKNTIYF.

This rearrangement joins TRBV6-5 to TRBJ2-7, with D perhaps matching TRBD1 (6 bases). V dropped 0 bases and J dropped 2 bases, with 14 bases sitting between them. CDR3 length equals 16 residues. Germline V lookup: CDR1 MNHEY, CDR2 SVGAGI. The CDR3 coding sequence is TGTGCCAGCAGTTACTCAACAGGGACATGGGCCTACGAGCAGTACTTC. It encodes CASSYSTGTWAYEQYF.

V and J are TRBV9 and TRBJ2-5; maybe TRBD2 (7 bases). V lost 0 bases, J lost 5 bases, and 14 bases lay in between. The CDR3 runs to 15 residues. CDR1 SGDLS and CDR2 YYNGEE come from the germline V gene. This chain's CDR3 is CASSVGPGGVETQYF. The CDR3 nucleotides are TGTGCCAGCAGCGTAGGTCCGGGGGGCGTGGAGACCCAGTACTTC.

This clone was seen just once. The chain employs TRBV25-1 and TRBJ2-3, with 9 bases that match TRBD2. CDR1 is MGHDK, CDR2 SYGVNS, per germline. This CDR3 is 15 amino acids long. Trimming removed 5 bases from V and 2 bases from J; junction bases left unmatched: 5. The CDR3 DNA is TGTGCCAGCAGTTTTACTAGCGGGTTCACAGATACGCAGTATTTT. This codes for CASSFTSGFTDTQYF.

Only one count was recorded for this clone. Germline is not matched at one junction end, which may reflect a read error. The V gene is TRBV7-9, the J gene TRBJ2-7, with D unclear. This CDR3 is built from 11 residues. Germline assignment: CDR1 SEHNR and CDR2 FQNEAQ (reference sequence). CDR3 in amino acids: CSSSLNSEQYF. CDR3 DNA sequence: TGTTCCAGCAGCTTAAACTCCGAGCAGTACTTC.

The V gene is TRBV5-1, the J gene TRBJ2-3; 7 positions match TRBD1. This CDR3 has 12 amino acids. Losses at the gene ends were 1 base for V and 8 bases for J; bases not matched to a gene: 1. Germline values: CDR1 SGHRS, CDR2 YFSETQ. CDR3 sequence reads: CASSLNRGTQYF. CDR3 in DNA: TGCGCCAGCAGCTTGAACAGGGGTACGCAGTATTTT.

The chain couples TRBV7-2 to TRBJ2-5; 7 bases align to TRBD2. The CDR3 consists of 15 residues. V dropped 1 base and J dropped 7; count of bases not matched to a gene: 9. CDR1 and CDR2 from the germline V gene are SGHTA and FQGNSA. The CDR3 DNA sequence: TGTGCCAGCAGCTTAGGAGGGAGGGTCCCCGGGACCCAGTACTTC. Protein sequence: CASSLGGRVPGTQYF.

The chain recombines TRBV6-5 with TRBJ2-1; D is possibly TRBD1 (6 bases). V gave up 5 bases and J gave up 7 bases, with 12 bases separating them. The CDR3 sequence is 13 residues long. Germline CDR1 and CDR2: MNHEY and SVGAGI. The CDR3 loop reads CASSRTETNEQFF. The CDR3 DNA follows: TGTGCCAGCAGTCGGACAGAAACAAATGAGCAGTTCTTC.

This clone was detected only a few times. The V and J genes are TRBV4-3 and TRBJ1-3, with D possibly matching TRBD1 (5 bases). This CDR3 has 15 amino acids. Germline CDR1 and CDR2: LGHNA and YSLEER. V was pared by 3 bases and J by 7 bases, with 16 bases between. Here the CDR3 reads CASSQSKGRGNTIYF. The DNA for the CDR3 is TGCGCCAGCAGCCAGTCTAAGGGTCGGGGGAACACCATATATTTT.

The chain carries TRBV5-4 and TRBJ2-2; tentatively, D is TRBD1 (5 bases). The V gene lost 0 bases and the J gene lost 8 bases, with 11 bases spanning the gap. Germline lookup yields CDR1 SGHNT and CDR2 YYREEE (reference sequence). CDR3 length: 14 residues. Here the CDR3 DNA reads TGTGCCAGCAGCTTGGGCGTGGGGCCTGGGGAGCTGTTTTTT. Amino acid sequence: CASSLGVGPGELFF.

V is TRBV28 and J is TRBJ1-2, with TRBD1 matching 9 bases. This CDR3 is 13 amino acids long. The V gene end was trimmed by 7 bases and the J gene end by 8 bases; junction bases not matched to a gene: 8. Germline V gene data show CDR1 as MDHEN and CDR2 as SYDVKM. CDR3 amino acids: CASNLQGAQGYTF. The CDR3 coding sequence is TGTGCCAGCAACCTACAGGGGGCGCAGGGCTACACCTTC.